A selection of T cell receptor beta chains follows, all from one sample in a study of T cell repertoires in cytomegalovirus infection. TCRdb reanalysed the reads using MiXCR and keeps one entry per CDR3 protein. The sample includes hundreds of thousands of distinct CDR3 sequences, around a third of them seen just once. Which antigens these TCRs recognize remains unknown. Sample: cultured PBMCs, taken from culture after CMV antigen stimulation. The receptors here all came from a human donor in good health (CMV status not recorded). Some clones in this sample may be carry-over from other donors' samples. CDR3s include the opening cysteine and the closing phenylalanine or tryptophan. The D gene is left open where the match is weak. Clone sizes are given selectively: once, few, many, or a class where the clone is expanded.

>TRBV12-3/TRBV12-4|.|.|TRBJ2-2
TGTGCCAGCAGCCAGTTGCCCGGGGAGCTGTTTTTT
CASSQLPGELFF
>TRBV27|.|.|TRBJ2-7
TGTGCCAGCAGTTTAATGGGGATCGCGTACGAGCAGTACTTC
CASSLMGIAYEQYF
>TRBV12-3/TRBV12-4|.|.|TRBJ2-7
TGTGCCAGCAGTTTAGGTGCGGTCACCTACGAGCAGTACTTC
CASSLGAVTYEQYF
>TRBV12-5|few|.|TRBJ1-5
TGTGCTAGTGGTTTGAGTACCCTGCCCGCGGGCCCCAATCAGCCCCAGCATTTT
CASGLSTLPAGPNQPQHF
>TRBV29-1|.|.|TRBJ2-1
TGCAGCGTTGATATCGAGACGTCCTACAATGAGCAGTTCTTC
CSVDIETSYNEQFF
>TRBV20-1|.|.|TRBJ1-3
TGCAGTGCTAGGGGATCGACTGGGAGCTCTGGAAACACCATATATTTT
CSARGSTGSSGNTIYF
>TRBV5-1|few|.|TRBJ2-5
TGCGCCAGCAGCTTGACAGGGGCGGGGGAGACCCAGTACTTC
CASSLTGAGETQYF
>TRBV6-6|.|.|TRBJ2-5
TGTGCCAGCGCCATTCAGAGCCTCCAAGAGACCCAGTACTTC
CASAIQSLQETQYF
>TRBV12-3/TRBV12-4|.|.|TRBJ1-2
TGTGCCAGCAGTCAACACAGGACGCCTTGGGGCTACACCTTC
CASSQHRTPWGYTF
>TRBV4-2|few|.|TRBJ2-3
TGTGCCAGCAGCCAAGTTTGGTGGGTTGGGGATACGCAGTATTTT
CASSQVWWVGDTQYF
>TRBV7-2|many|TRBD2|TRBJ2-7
TGTGCCAGCAGCTTGGGACTAGTTCGCTACGAGCAGTACTTC
CASSLGLVRYEQYF
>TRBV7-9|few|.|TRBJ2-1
TGTGCCAGCAGCTTCGGACCGGGCAATGAGCAGTTCTTC
CASSFGPGNEQFF
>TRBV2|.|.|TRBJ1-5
TGTGCCAGCAATACGGGACGGGGAAATCAGCCCCAGCATTTT
CASNTGRGNQPQHF
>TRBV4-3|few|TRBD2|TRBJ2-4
TGCGCCAGCAGCCCTGGACTAGCGGGAGGTATTGGCAAAAACATTCAGTACTTC
CASSPGLAGGIGKNIQYF
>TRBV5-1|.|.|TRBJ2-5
TGCGCCAGCAGCCTGACACCAAGCCAAGAGACCCAGTACTTC
CASSLTPSQETQYF
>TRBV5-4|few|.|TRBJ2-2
TGTGCCAGCAGCTTGGTACCATTCACCGGGGAGCTGTTTTTT
CASSLVPFTGELFF
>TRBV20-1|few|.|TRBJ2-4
TGCAGTGCTAGCTCGGGTGGCGACATTCAGTACTTC
CSASSGGDIQYF
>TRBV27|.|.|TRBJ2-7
TGTGCCAGCAGTCCACGCCGGGGTTACACCTACGAGCAGTACTTC
CASSPRRGYTYEQYF
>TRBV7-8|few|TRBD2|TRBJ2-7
TGTGCCAGCAGCTCCCTAGCGGGAGGGGGTAGCGAGCAGTACTTC
CASSSLAGGGSEQYF
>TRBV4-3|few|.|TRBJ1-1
TGCGCCAGCAGCCCTGACACAGGTCTCACTGAAGCTTTCTTT
CASSPDTGLTEAFF
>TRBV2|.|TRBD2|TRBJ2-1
TGTGCCAGCGCTACTAGCGGGAGGAACTACAATGAGCAGTTCTTC
CASATSGRNYNEQFF
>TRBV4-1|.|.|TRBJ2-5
TGCGCCAGCAGCCAAGCCTCCGTGGTCCAAGAGACCCAGTACTTC
CASSQASVVQETQYF
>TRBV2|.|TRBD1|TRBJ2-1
TGTGCCAGTCGACAGGGGTCTGAGCAGTTCTTC
CASRQGSEQFF
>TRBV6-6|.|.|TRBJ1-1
TGTGCCAGCAGTTACGCCGACAGCTCCACTGAAGCTTTCTTT
CASSYADSSTEAFF
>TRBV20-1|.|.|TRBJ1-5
TGCAGTGCTAGCCGCGGTAACCCCAGCAATAGCAATCAGCCCCAGCATTTT
CSASRGNPSNSNQPQHF
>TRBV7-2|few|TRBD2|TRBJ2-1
TGTGCCAGCAGCTTAGCGGGAGGGCCGGGCTCCTACAATGAGCAGTTCTTC
CASSLAGGPGSYNEQFF
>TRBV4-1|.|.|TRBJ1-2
TGCGCCAGCAGCCAGGCCCCCCTAATTGTGTCTGGCTACACCTTC
CASSQAPLIVSGYTF
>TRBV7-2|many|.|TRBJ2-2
TGTGCCAGCAGCCGTCCGGGGGCGCAGAACACCGGGGAGCTGTTTTTT
CASSRPGAQNTGELFF
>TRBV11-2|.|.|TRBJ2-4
TGTGCCAGCAGCTTAGACGGCTGGGGGGCCAAAAACATTCAGTACTTC
CASSLDGWGAKNIQYF
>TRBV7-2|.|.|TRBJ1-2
TGTGCCAGCAGCCCCGAGCGCAGGTTGGGTGGCTACACCTTC
CASSPERRLGGYTF
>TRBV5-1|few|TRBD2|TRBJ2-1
TGCGCCAGCAGCCCCCTGCTCGCGGGGGATGAGCAGTTCTTC
CASSPLLAGDEQFF
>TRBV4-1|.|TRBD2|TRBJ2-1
TGCGCCAGCAGCCAAGCTACACTTCTAGCGGGGGATGGCAATGAGCAGTTCTTC
CASSQATLLAGDGNEQFF
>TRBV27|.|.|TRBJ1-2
TGTGCCAGCAGTTTAGGTAGTCGGGGGTCCTATGGCTACACCTTC
CASSLGSRGSYGYTF
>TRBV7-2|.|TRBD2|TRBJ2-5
TGTGCCAGCAGCCGCTTCGGGGGGGGGGCACAGACCCAGTACTTC
CASSRFGGGAQTQYF
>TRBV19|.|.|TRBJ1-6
TGTGCCAGTAGTCGGCAACGGCCGTCCAATTCACCCCTCCACTTT
CASSRQRPSNSPLHF
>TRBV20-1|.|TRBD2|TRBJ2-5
TGCGGGATCCTAAGCGGGGGCGGAGAGACCCAGTACTTC
CGILSGGGETQYF
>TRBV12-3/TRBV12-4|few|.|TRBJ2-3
TGTGCCAGCAGAGAGGCGGGTCGCACAGATACGCAGTATTTT
CASREAGRTDTQYF
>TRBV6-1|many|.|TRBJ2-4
TGTGCCAGCAGTGAAACCGGGACACCAAGTCGACTAGCCAAAAACATTCAGTACTTC
CASSETGTPSRLAKNIQYF
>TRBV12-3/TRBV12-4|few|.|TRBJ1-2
TGTGCCAGCAGTGTAGGGGCCGGTAACTATGGCTACACCTTC
CASSVGAGNYGYTF
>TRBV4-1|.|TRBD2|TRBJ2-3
TGTGCCAGCAGCCCTAGGGGAGTAGACGAGCGGGGGCCCGGTACGCAGTATTTT
CASSPRGVDERGPGTQYF
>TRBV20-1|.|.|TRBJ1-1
TGCAGTGCTCCCAGGCCCGACCGGGGGAACACTGAAGCTTTCTTT
CSAPRPDRGNTEAFF
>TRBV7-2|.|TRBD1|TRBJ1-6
TGTGCCAGCAGCCGTTGGGTGGACAGGGAGTATAATTCACCCCTCCACTTT
CASSRWVDREYNSPLHF
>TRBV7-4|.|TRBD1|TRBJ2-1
TGTGCCAGCAGCCCTACGACAGGGGACGGCTACAATGAGCAGTTCTTC
CASSPTTGDGYNEQFF
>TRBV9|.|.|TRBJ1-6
TGTGCCAGCAGCGTAGCGGGGAATTCACCCCTCCACTTT
CASSVAGNSPLHF
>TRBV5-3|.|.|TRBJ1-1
TGTGCCAGCAGCCCCATGGGAGCTGAAGCTTTCTTT
CASSPMGAEAFF
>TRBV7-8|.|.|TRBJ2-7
TGTGCCAGCAGCTTAGGCAGGAGGTCTCCCTTCTACGAGCAGTACTTC
CASSLGRRSPFYEQYF
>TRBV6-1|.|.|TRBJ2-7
TGTGCCAGCATGGGGGAGGCCTACGAGCAGTACTTC
CASMGEAYEQYF
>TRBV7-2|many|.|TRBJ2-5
TGTGCCAGCGCCGGCGGGGTGACTCAAGAGACCCAGTACTTC
CASAGGVTQETQYF
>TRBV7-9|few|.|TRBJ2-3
TGTGCCAGCAGCCCAATAACTAGCACAGATACGCAGTATTTT
CASSPITSTDTQYF
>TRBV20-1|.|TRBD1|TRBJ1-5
TGCAGTGCCTGGGGACAGGACGATAATCAGCCCCAGCATTTT
CSAWGQDDNQPQHF
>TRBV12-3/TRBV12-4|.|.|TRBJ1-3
TGTGCCAGCAGTTCGGGGGGGGGCTCTGGAAACACCATATATTTT
CASSSGGGSGNTIYF
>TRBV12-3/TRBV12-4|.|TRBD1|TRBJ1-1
TGTGCCAGCAGTCCCAGGGACAGGGCGGGAACTGAAGCTTTCTTT
CASSPRDRAGTEAFF